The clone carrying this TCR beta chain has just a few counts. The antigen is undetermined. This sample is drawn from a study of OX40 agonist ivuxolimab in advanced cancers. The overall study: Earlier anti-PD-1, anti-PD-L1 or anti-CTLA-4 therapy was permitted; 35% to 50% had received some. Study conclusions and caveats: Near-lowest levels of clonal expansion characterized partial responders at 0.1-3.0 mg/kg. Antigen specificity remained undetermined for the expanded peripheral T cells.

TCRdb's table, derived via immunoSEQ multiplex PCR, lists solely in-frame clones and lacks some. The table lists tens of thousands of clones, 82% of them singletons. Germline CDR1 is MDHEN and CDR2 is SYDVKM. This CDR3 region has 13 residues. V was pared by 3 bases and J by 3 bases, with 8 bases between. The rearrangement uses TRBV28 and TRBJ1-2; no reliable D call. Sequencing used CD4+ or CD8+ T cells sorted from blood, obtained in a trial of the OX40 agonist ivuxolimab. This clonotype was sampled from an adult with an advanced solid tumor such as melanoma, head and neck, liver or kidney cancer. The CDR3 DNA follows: TGTGCCAGCAGTTTCCGCAGCTACTATGGCTACACCTTC. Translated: CASSFRSYYGYTF.